The source of this TCR beta chain is a study of graft-versus-host responses after intestinal transplantation. Study as a whole: Once they had received anti-thymocyte globulin induction, all recipients took tacrolimus and steroids for two to three years.

This CDR3 region has 14 residues. Germline V gene lookup returns CDR1 LNHDA and CDR2 SQIVND (reference sequence). The V segment lost 6 bases and the J segment 10 bases; nucleotides outside the gene matches: 11. The table lists this clone with a count of one. Antigen unknown. Using immunoSEQ multiplex PCR, the repertoire was profiled, and TCRdb retains in-frame clones only, with some absent. The table includes some 120,000 clones, 90% to 95% detected once. This TCR was recovered from a human donor who was the organ donor for an intestinal transplant. This chain connects TRBV19 to TRBJ2-2; 7 nucleotides line up with TRBD2. The material was unstimulated CD8+ T cells sorted from spleen or lymph node cells, obtained before transplant. The CDR3 loop is CASSFGPRGVELFF. The CDR3 bases are TGTGCCAGTAGCTTTGGGCCTCGGGGGGTGGAGCTGTTTTTT.